This T cell receptor beta chain emerged from a study of response to subunit inactivated influenza vaccine. General study results and limits: The authors put forward the suggestion that each seasonal influenza vaccination may bring in only a limited number of new T cells.

TCRdb processed the RT-PCR reads anew with MiXCR; each CDR3 protein has one entry. The profile shows under 950,000 distinct CDR3 sequences, approximately 21% of them singletons. Turning to this clonotype: No antigen is known for it.

Trimming took 3 bases from V and 8 from J, leaving 11 bases between them. Per germline, CDR1 KGHSH and CDR2 LQKENI. The CDR3 contains 13 residues. This receptor was identified in a man in his fifties who received an inactivated influenza vaccine. Sequences were derived from PBMCs from blood, sampled roughly 5 days after vaccination. The J gene is TRBJ2-1, the V gene TRBV18, with unresolved D. CDR3 region: CASSPLGIDEQFF. The CDR3 DNA is TGTGCCAGCTCACCCCTAGGTATAGATGAGCAGTTCTTC.